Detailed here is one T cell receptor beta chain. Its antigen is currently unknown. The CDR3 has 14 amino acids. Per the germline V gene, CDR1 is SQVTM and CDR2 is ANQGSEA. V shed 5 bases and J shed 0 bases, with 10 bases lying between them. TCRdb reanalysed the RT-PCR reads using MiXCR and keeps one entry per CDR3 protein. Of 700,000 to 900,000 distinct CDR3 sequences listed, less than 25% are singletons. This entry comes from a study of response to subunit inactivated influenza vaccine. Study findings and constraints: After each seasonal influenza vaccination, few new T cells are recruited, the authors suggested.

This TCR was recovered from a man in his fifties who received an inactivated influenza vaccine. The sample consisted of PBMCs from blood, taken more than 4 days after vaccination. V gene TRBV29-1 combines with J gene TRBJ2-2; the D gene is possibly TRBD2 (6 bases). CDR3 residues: CSVHSGANTGELFF. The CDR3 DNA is TGCAGCGTTCACTCGGGGGCGAACACCGGGGAGCTGTTTTTT.